This T cell receptor beta chain originates from a study of cytomegalovirus exposure and HLA in healthy donors. V was shortened by 1 base and J by 3 bases, with 13 bases between the two germline ends. CDR1 and CDR2 from the germline V gene are SEHNR and FQNEAQ (reference sequence). CDR3 length equals 16 residues. In the PCR, 60 Vbeta and 13 Jbeta primers were used. TCRdb's copy holds only in-frame clones and misses some; the assay was immunoSEQ multiplex PCR. Of 130,000 to 150,000 clones in the sample, 75% to 80% were seen once. While unrecorded immune exposures were likely, the donors were nominally healthy when sampled.

This clonotype was obtained from a man aged 40-50 years in good health and CMV-seropositive. The sample was PBMCs. This chain uses TRBV7-9 with TRBJ1-5; no clear D. The CDR3 loop reads CASSLGTLPVNQPQHF. Here the CDR3 DNA reads TGTGCCAGCAGCTTAGGAACTCTGCCTGTCAATCAGCCCCAGCATTTT.